This TCR beta chain was sequenced in a study of blood T cell repertoires in COVID-19 (dated by TCRdb to about 2020). Study-wide context: The collaborator samples originated in the United States, Italy and Spain and spanned the acute and convalescent phases of COVID-19. The repertoires were released in a freely available public database intended as a resource for research on the immune response to SARS-CoV-2. Samples were obtained from the ongoing ImmuneRACE study (first 160 participants) and from 1,254 subjects provided by 6 global collaborators. HLA class I and class II types, where available, came from metadata supplied by the sample provider rather than from assay-based typing. Subjects who had been exposed to COVID-19, were actively infected with it, or had recovered from it provided the deeply sampled blood TCRbeta repertoires that made up the dataset. Nearly every sample came with metadata listing a de-identified subject ID, COVID-19 status, age in years and sex. The material from the prospective study consisted of cDNA or gDNA derived from T cells, B-cell-depleted T cells, or PBMCs. Overall study results and their limits: Clinical and demographic metadata were provided uncurated, with the amount varying by source and participant.

TCRbeta CDR3 regions were amplified from genomic DNA using the immunoSEQ Assay, a bias-controlled multiplex PCR. In the source study's methods: The number of nucleated cells in each sample was estimated from the amplification of reference gene primers within the assay. To quantify the absolute abundance of each unique TCRbeta CDR3 rearrangement, sequence reads were collapsed and filtered. For each sample, productive Simpson clonality was calculated by taking the square root of Simpson's diversity index across productive rearrangements. TCRdb's version of the immuneACCESS table is confined to in-frame rearrangements and falls short of the full clone set. An unresolved V gene accounts for under half of the shortfall where checked; the remainder is of unknown origin. D and trimming were read from the DNA, whereas the V and J calls and clone size are those reported in that table. In this sample the table shows hundreds of thousands of clones, roughly 89% of which occur a single time. The ten biggest clones cover 1.4% of the sample.

Details on this clone: Its binding antigen is unknown. Base quality data are lacking; no much larger clone is found one base away.

Trimming leaves V shorter by 5 bases and J shorter by 3 bases, with the junction holding 7 bases beyond the gene matches. The germline V gene (reference sequence) specifies SEHNR as CDR1 and FQNEAQ as CDR2. Including cysteine and phenylalanine, the CDR3 has 16 amino acids. Only the CDR3 part of the read is kept: 48 bases, read in frame from the first base. Collaborating institutions collected whole blood in K2EDTA tubes following their own protocols. For TCRbeta analysis, collaborators shipped samples as frozen whole blood, isolated PBMCs, or DNA extracted from either of those sample types. In this chain, TRBV7-9 is recombined with TRBJ2-3; 11 bases in the middle match TRBD1. Sequenced: peripheral blood. The receptor was derived from a woman in her thirties with active or convalescent COVID-19. The nucleotide sequence is given as TGTGCCAGCAGCGCGAGGACAGGGGGCGGGACAGATACGCAGTATTTT. It is translated as CASSARTGGGTDTQYF. Beyond the CDR3, the reference TRBV7-9 and TRBJ2-3 genes provide the residues; the full variable domain reads: DTGVSQNPRHKITKRGQNVTFRCDPISEHNRLYWYRQTLGQGPEFLTYFQNEAQLEKSRLLSDRFSAERPKGSFSTLEIQRTEQGDSAMYLCASSARTGGGTDTQYFGPGTRLTVL.